This T cell receptor beta chain was sequenced during a study of blood T cell repertoires in COVID-19 (TCRdb year 2020). Turning to the overall study: The collaborator samples originated in the United States, Italy and Spain and spanned the acute and convalescent phases of COVID-19. The prospective study material was composed of cDNA or gDNA derived from T cells, B-cell-depleted T cells, or PBMCs. Subjects who had been exposed to COVID-19, were actively infected with it, or had recovered from it provided the deeply sampled blood TCRbeta repertoires that made up the dataset. Where HLA class I and class II types were available, the types were taken from metadata supplied by the sample provider, not from assay-based typing. A freely available public database, intended as a resource for researchers studying the immune response to SARS-CoV-2, is where the repertoires were released. Samples came from the ongoing ImmuneRACE study (first 160 participants) plus 1,254 subjects from 6 global collaborators. A de-identified subject ID, COVID-19 status, age in years and sex were almost always included in the sample metadata.

Taken from cysteine to phenylalanine, the CDR3 has 18 residues. The entry retains the CDR3 DNA only, 54 bases that are in frame from base 1. Trimming costs V 1 base and J 4 bases, and their ends lie 23 bases apart. CDR1 MNHEY and CDR2 SMNVEV are derived from the germline V gene (reference sequence). Whole blood was collected in K2EDTA tubes by collaborating institutions according to the institutions' own protocols. For TCRbeta analysis, collaborators shipped samples in one of three forms: frozen whole blood, isolated PBMCs, or DNA extracted from either of those sample types. To note about this clone: The target of this receptor is not known. Base qualities were left out, and no much larger clone turns up one base away.

TCRbeta CDR3 regions were amplified from genomic DNA using the immunoSEQ Assay, a bias-controlled multiplex PCR. For the original study's pipeline: The number of nucleated cells in each sample was estimated by amplification of reference gene primers within the assay. To quantify the absolute abundance of each unique TCRbeta CDR3 rearrangement, sequence reads were collapsed and filtered. For each sample, productive Simpson clonality was calculated as the square root of Simpson's diversity index across productive rearrangements. In its TCRdb copy, this immuneACCESS table keeps in-frame sequences only and misses some clones. Where compared with another copy, unresolved V genes explain less than half of these, and the others have no known cause. That table supplies the V and J calls and clone size; D and trimming were determined from the DNA. The sample contains about 200,000 clones, over 75% of them found a single time. Of the sample, about 2% is held by the ten largest clones.

Study-wide findings and limitations: The amount of clinical and demographic metadata varied by source and participant and was provided uncurated.

Sequenced input: peripheral blood. The source of this sequence is a man in his forties with active or convalescent COVID-19. The V and J segments used are TRBV27 and TRBJ2-7, and TRBD1 may be the D gene, going by 6 matching bases. The CDR3 amino acid sequence is: CASSLFNPTRDTLYEQYF. The DNA sequence reads TGTGCCAGCAGTTTATTCAACCCAACCCGGGACACATTATACGAGCAGTACTTC.